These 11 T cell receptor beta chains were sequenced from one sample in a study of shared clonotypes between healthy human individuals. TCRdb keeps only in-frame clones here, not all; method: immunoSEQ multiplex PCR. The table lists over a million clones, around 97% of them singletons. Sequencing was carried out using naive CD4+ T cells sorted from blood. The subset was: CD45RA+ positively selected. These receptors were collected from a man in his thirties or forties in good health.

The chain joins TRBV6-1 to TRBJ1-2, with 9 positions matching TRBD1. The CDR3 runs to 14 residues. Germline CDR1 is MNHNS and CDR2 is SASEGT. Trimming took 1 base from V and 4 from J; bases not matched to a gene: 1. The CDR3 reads CASSEEGQGYGYTF. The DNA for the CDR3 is TGTGCCAGCAGTGAAGAGGGACAGGGCTATGGCTACACCTTC.

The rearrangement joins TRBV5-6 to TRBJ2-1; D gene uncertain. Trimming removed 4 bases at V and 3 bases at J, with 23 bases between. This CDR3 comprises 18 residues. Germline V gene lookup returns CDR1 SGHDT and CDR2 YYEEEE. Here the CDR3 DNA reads TGTGCCAGCAGCCAGGAGATAGGGTACCCCGAAGACTACAATGAGCAGTTCTTC. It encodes CASSQEIGYPEDYNEQFF.

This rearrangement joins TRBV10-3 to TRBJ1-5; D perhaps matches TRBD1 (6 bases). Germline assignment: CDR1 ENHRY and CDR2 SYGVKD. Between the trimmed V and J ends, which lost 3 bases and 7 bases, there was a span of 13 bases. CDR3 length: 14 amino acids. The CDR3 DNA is TGTGCCATCAGTGACATGGGGGGCGGACAGCCCCAGCATTTT. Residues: CAISDMGGGQPQHF.

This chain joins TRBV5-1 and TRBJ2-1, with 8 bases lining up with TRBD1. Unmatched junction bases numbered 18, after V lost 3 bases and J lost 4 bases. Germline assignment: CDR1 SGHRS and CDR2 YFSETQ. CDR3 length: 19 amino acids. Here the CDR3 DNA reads TGCGCCAGCAGCTCCTATGTTTGGGATCCGGGACAGGCGTACAATGAGCAGTTCTTC. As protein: CASSSYVWDPGQAYNEQFF.

In DNA, the CDR3 is TGTGCCAGCAGCTCCGAGACCGGGACAGGGAACACTGAAGCTTTCTTT. As protein: CASSSETGTGNTEAFF. This chain links TRBV5-4 with TRBJ1-1; 8 bases match TRBD1. The CDR3 is 16 residues long. V trimming: 3 bases; J trimming: 1 base; junction bases outside the gene matches: 8. Germline V gene data show CDR1 as SGHNT and CDR2 as YYREEE (reference sequence).

CDR3 DNA sequence: TGTGCCAGCAGCCCCGGACAGATTCTAGCCAAAAACATTCAGTACTTC. Its protein is CASSPGQILAKNIQYF. The chain employs TRBV5-4 and TRBJ2-4; tentative D call: TRBD1 (6 bases). Trimming took off 4 bases at V and 0 bases at J, with 14 bases between the two ends. Germline loops: CDR1 SGHNT, CDR2 YYREEE (reference sequence). The CDR3 is 16 residues long.

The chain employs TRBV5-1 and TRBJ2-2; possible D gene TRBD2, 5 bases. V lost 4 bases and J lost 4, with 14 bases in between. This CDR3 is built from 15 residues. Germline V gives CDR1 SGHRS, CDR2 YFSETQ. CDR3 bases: TGCGCCAGCAGCCTGTTGGCGGGCCGCACCGGGGAGCTGTTTTTT. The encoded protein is CASSLLAGRTGELFF.

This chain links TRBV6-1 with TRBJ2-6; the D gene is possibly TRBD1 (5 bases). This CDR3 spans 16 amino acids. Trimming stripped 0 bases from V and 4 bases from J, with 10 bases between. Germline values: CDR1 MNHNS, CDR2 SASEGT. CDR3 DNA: TGTGCCAGCAGTGAAGCGCAGGGTTTCGGGGCCAACGTCCTGACTTTC. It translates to CASSEAQGFGANVLTF.

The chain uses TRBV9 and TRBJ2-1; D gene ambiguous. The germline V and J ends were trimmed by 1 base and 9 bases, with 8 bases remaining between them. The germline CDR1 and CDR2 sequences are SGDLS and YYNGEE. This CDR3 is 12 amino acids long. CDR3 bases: TGTGCCAGCAGCGTAAGCTTTGGTGAGCAGTTCTTC. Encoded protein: CASSVSFGEQFF.

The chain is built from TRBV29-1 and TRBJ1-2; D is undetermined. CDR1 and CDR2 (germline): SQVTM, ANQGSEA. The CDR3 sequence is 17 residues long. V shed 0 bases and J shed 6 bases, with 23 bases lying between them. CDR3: CSVEESGVRGPWNGYTF. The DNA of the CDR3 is TGCAGCGTTGAAGAGAGTGGGGTCAGAGGACCGTGGAATGGCTACACCTTC. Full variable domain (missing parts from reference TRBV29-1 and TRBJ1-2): SAVISQKPSRDICQRGTSLTIQCQVDSQVTMMFWYRQQPGQSLTLIATANQGSEATYESGFVIDKFPISRPNLTFSTLTVSNMSPEDSSIYLCSVEESGVRGPWNGYTFGSGTRLTVV.

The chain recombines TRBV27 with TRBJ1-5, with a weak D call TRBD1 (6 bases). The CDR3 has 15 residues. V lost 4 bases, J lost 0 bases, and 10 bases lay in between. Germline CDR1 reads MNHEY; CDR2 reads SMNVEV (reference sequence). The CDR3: CASSSDRYSNQPQHF. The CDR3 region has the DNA TGTGCCAGCAGTTCGGACAGATATAGCAATCAGCCCCAGCATTTT.